This TCR beta chain comes out of a study of blood T cell repertoires in COVID-19. Produced via immunoSEQ multiplex PCR; TCRdb's table is partial and in-frame only. Among about 390,000 clones, about 90% were seen once, and the ten largest hold about 2.1%. V was trimmed by 5 bases and J by 0 bases, leaving 11 bases between them. Germline V gene lookup returns CDR1 MGHRA and CDR2 YSYEKL. This CDR3 is 15 amino acids long. This TCR came from a woman in her fifties or sixties with COVID-19, enrolled during active disease. Sequencing was carried out using peripheral blood. The chain carries TRBV4-1 and TRBJ1-3; TRBD1 might be the D (5 bases). This chain's CDR3 is CASSATGDSGNTIYF. CDR3 in DNA: TGCGCCAGCAGCGCTACGGGGGACTCTGGAAACACCATATATTTT.